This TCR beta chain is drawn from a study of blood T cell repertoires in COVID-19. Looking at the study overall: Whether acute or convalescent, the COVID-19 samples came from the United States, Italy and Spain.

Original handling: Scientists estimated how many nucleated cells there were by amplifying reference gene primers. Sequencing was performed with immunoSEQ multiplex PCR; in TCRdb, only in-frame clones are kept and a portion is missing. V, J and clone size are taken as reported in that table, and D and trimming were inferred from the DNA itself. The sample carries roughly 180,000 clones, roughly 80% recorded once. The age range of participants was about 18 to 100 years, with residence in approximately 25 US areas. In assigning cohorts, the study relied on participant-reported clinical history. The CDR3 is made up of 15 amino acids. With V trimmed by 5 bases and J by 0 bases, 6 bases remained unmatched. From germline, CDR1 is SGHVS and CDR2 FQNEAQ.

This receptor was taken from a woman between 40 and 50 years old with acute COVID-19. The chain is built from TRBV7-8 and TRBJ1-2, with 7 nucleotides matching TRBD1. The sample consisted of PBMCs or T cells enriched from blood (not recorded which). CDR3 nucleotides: TGTGCCAGCAGCGAACGGACAGGAACTAACTATGGCTACACCTTC. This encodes CASSERTGTNYGYTF.